The next 10 T cell receptor beta chains were all read from a single sample in a study of blood T cell repertoires in COVID-19. The assay was immunoSEQ multiplex PCR, and TCRdb's table has in-frame clones only and misses some. The sample includes about 32,000 clones, more than 75% of them seen just once. The sample comprised peripheral blood. These receptors were obtained from a man aged 60-69 years with active COVID-19.

V and J are TRBV6-6 and TRBJ1-1; a possible D gene is TRBD1 (6 bases). Trimming removed 4 bases at V and 1 base at J, with 10 bases between. This CDR3 has 14 residues. Germline V lookup: CDR1 MNHNY, CDR2 SVGAGI (reference sequence). The CDR3 DNA reads TGTGCCAGCAGTTTTCAGGACAGGAACACTGAAGCTTTCTTT. Translated, it gives CASSFQDRNTEAFF.

This chain connects TRBV10-3 to TRBJ2-5, with TRBD1 matching 7 bases. V was clipped by 10 bases and J by 1 base; unmatched bases: 6. The germline gives CDR1 ENHRY, CDR2 SYGVKD. The CDR3 covers 13 residues. CDR3 coding DNA: TGTGCCACGTTGGGACAGCTCCAAGAGACCCAGTACTTC. Translated, it gives CATLGQLQETQYF.

This sequence joins TRBV7-2 and TRBJ2-3; the match to TRBD2 covers 7 bases. Trimming at V came to 6 bases and at J to 7 bases, leaving 10 bases not matched to a gene. CDR1 SGHTA and CDR2 FQGNSA come from the germline V gene. CDR3 length equals 14 residues. The CDR3 coding sequence is TGTGCCAGCAGTCCTGGGACTACTCGTCATACGCAGTATTTT. Translated, it gives CASSPGTTRHTQYF.

The sample holds one count of this clone. CDR3 loop: CASSLAAGSGNTIYF. CDR3 nucleotide sequence: TGCGCCAGCAGCTTGGCCGCAGGCTCTGGAAACACCATATATTTT. This chain links TRBV5-1 with TRBJ1-3; D is ambiguous. The V end was cut by 0 bases, the J end by 0 bases, with 7 bases between. From germline, CDR1 is SGHRS and CDR2 YFSETQ. This CDR3 contains 15 residues.

The V call is TRBV4-3, the J call TRBJ1-1; tentative D call: TRBD1 (5 bases). The CDR3 contains 16 residues. Trimming pared 0 bases from V and 3 bases from J, leaving 14 bases between. Looked up from germline, CDR1 is LGHNA and CDR2 is YSLEER. The CDR3, as DNA: TGCGCCAGCAGCCAAGATTTGGAGGCGGGGCACACTGAAGCTTTCTTT. The encoded protein is CASSQDLEAGHTEAFF.

The rearrangement joins TRBV9 to TRBJ2-2; perhaps TRBD1 as D (6 bases). The CDR3 runs to 15 residues. The V gene lost 3 bases and the J gene lost 6 bases, with 15 bases spanning the gap. The germline V gene encodes CDR1 SGDLS and CDR2 YYNGEE. The CDR3, as DNA: TGTGCCAGCAGCGGTAGCCCAGGGGTTGCCGGGGAGCTGTTTTTT. Translating gives CASSGSPGVAGELFF.

The rearrangement joins TRBV5-1 to TRBJ2-5, with 11 bases matching TRBD2. V was clipped by 5 bases and J by 2 bases; unmatched bases: 11. The CDR3 has 17 amino acids. Germline CDR1 reads SGHRS; CDR2 reads YFSETQ. The CDR3 region has the DNA TGCGCCAGCAGTCCTAGACCTAGCGGGGGGTCTCAAGAGACCCAGTACTTC. This encodes CASSPRPSGGSQETQYF.

V gene TRBV5-6 combines with J gene TRBJ2-3; D ambiguous. Germline CDR1 reads SGHDT; CDR2 reads YYEEEE. This CDR3 contains 15 residues. V lost 2 bases, J lost 2 bases, and 12 bases lay in between. The CDR3 is CASSFVDSFTDTQYF. CDR3 coding DNA: TGTGCCAGCAGCTTTGTTGACTCGTTCACAGATACGCAGTATTTT.

This rearrangement joins TRBV27 to TRBJ1-1; D is possibly TRBD1 (6 bases). The CDR3 runs to 14 residues. Germline CDR1 is MNHEY and CDR2 is SMNVEV (reference sequence). V gave up 5 bases and J gave up 4 bases, with 14 bases separating them. CDR3 coding DNA: TGTGCCAGCAGTCGGGGGGGCGCCCCCACTGAAGCTTTCTTT. Translated, it gives CASSRGGAPTEAFF.

The chain carries TRBV10-3 and TRBJ1-2; 10 nucleotides align to TRBD1. With V trimmed by 4 bases and J by 4 bases, 6 bases remained unmatched. Germline V gene lookup returns CDR1 ENHRY and CDR2 SYGVKD. This CDR3 has 15 amino acids. The CDR3 DNA reads as TGTGCCATCAGTGGAGTCCGGACAGGGGGCTATGGCTACACCTTC. It codes for CAISGVRTGGYGYTF.